Each of the 28 T cell receptor beta chains below was sequenced from the same sample in a study of human T cells and chemical hapten exposure. TCRdb analysed the RACE reads with MiXCR anew, one entry per CDR3 protein. The data show approximately 96,000 distinct CDR3 sequences, 9.3% seen once. Time point indicated: patch test 2, 6 weeks after DPC sensitization. Noted treatment: therapeutic diphenylcyclopropenone sensitization with weekly scalp DPC. The specimen comprised whole blood, sampled in connection with sensitization to the hapten diphenylcyclopropenone (DPC). Receptors originate from a woman aged 35 to 49 with alopecia areata. Some clones in this sample may be carry-over from other donors' samples.

This clonotype occurred many times. V is TRBV6-5 and J is TRBJ2-7; 10 positions match TRBD1. CDR1 and CDR2 from the germline V gene are MNHEY and SVGAGI. The V gene end was trimmed by 2 bases and the J gene end by 0 bases; junction bases not matched to a gene: 4. This CDR3 has 16 amino acids. This chain's CDR3 is CASSYARTGGSYEQYF. The CDR3 DNA is TGTGCCAGCAGTTACGCTCGGACAGGGGGCTCCTACGAGCAGTACTTC.

V and J are TRBV29-1 and TRBJ1-5, with D possibly being TRBD1 (5 bases). V was clipped by 4 bases and J by 3 bases, with 7 bases between them. The CDR3 is 12 amino acids. Germline V gives CDR1 SQVTM, CDR2 ANQGSEA. The DNA of the CDR3 is TGCAGCGTTGGGGGCTTCAATCAGCCCCAGCATTTT. It specifies CSVGGFNQPQHF.

This rearrangement joins TRBV5-1 to TRBJ2-3, with D perhaps TRBD1 (5 bases). With 4 bases removed from V and 11 bases from J, the gap between germline ends came to 17 bases. From germline, CDR1 is SGHRS and CDR2 YFSETQ. CDR3 length equals 13 residues. The CDR3 spells CASSPETEIGQYF. CDR3 nucleotide sequence: TGCGCCAGCAGCCCCGAGACAGAGATCGGGCAGTATTTT.

V is TRBV12-3 or TRBV12-4 and J is TRBJ2-7, with 7 bases aligning to TRBD1. V trimming: 5 bases; J trimming: 3 bases; junction bases outside the gene matches: 10. This CDR3 is 15 amino acids long. CDR3 sequence (DNA): TGTGCCAGCAGTACGCGACCGGGACAGCACTACGAGCAGTACTTC. Translation gives CASSTRPGQHYEQYF.

In regard to this clonotype: This may arise from a read error, as a much more abundant clone is one base away. V and J are TRBV5-1 and TRBJ2-2; D ambiguous. Looked up from germline, CDR1 is SGHRS and CDR2 is YFSETQ. The V gene lost 4 bases and the J gene lost 0 bases, with 10 bases spanning the gap. The CDR3 length is 15 residues. CDR3 nucleotides: TGCGCCAGCAGCCTCGCAGTCGCGAACACCGGGGAGCTGTTTTTT. Translating gives CASSLAVANTGELFF.

The chain combines TRBV21-1 with TRBJ2-7; the D call in the table, TRBD2, was not verified against the DNA. TRBV21-1 is assigned pseudogene status. The CDR3 contains 15 residues. This CDR3 is CATEGPSGASYEQYF. Here the CDR3 DNA reads TGTGCCACCGAAGGACCTAGCGGAGCCTCCTACGAGCAGTACTTC.

This clonotype was observed many times. V usage is TRBV7-2 and J usage is TRBJ2-3; 8 nucleotides agree with TRBD1. Germline trimming cut 1 base from V and 7 bases from J; bases unmatched to any gene: 7. Germline V lookup: CDR1 SGHTA, CDR2 FQGNSA. The CDR3 sequence is 15 residues long. Here the CDR3 DNA reads TGTGCCAGCAGCTTAGAAGGGACAGGAGGTTATACGCAGTATTTT. Protein: CASSLEGTGGYTQYF.

This clonotype was seen only a few times. The V gene is TRBV29-1, the J gene TRBJ2-2, with TRBD1 matching 12 bases. This CDR3 is built from 16 residues. Per germline, CDR1 SQVTM and CDR2 ANQGSEA. The J segment lost 4 bases and the V segment lost 6 bases, leaving 9 bases of the junction unmatched. The CDR3 is CSVYGTGGGITGELFF. The CDR3 DNA is TGCAGCGTGTACGGGACAGGGGGCGGCATCACCGGGGAGCTGTTTTTT.

This clonotype was seen ten or more times. This chain joins TRBV6-6 and TRBJ2-7; a weak D match, TRBD1 (7 bases). Trimming stripped 6 bases from V and 2 bases from J, with 17 bases between. Per germline, CDR1 MNHNY and CDR2 SVGAGI (reference sequence). CDR3 length equals 15 residues. The CDR3 sequence is CASRDREAGAYEQYF. In nucleotides, the CDR3 is TGTGCCAGCAGAGACAGGGAGGCCGGTGCCTACGAGCAGTACTTC.

This clonotype came up a few times. This sequence joins TRBV28 and TRBJ2-3; 15 bases agree with TRBD2. Germline assignment: CDR1 MDHEN and CDR2 SYDVKM. V was pared by 4 bases and J by 3 bases, with 8 bases of the junction left unmatched. This CDR3 spans 18 amino acids. CDR3 coding DNA: TGTGCCAGCAGTTCCCCCCAGGGACTAGCGGGAGGTACAGATACGCAGTATTTT. Protein product: CASSSPQGLAGGTDTQYF.

This clonotype showed up just a few times. The CDR3 reads CSVERAQGSSSYEQYF. The DNA for the CDR3 is TGCAGCGTTGAAAGGGCACAGGGGTCCAGCTCCTACGAGCAGTACTTC. The chain couples TRBV29-1 to TRBJ2-7; 7 bases align to TRBD1. The CDR3 has 16 residues. From germline, CDR1 is SQVTM and CDR2 ANQGSEA. J lost 0 bases, V lost 2 bases, and 10 bases had no gene match.

The V and J genes are TRBV5-1 and TRBJ2-6, with D uncertain. The CDR3 covers 18 residues. CDR1 is SGHRS and CDR2 is YFSETQ in the germline V gene. Trimming cost V 4 bases and J 0 bases, with 17 bases left between them. This CDR3 reads CASSQRTDLHSGANVLTF. The CDR3 DNA reads as TGCGCCAGCAGCCAACGGACGGACCTCCACTCTGGGGCCAACGTCCTGACTTTC.

This clonotype came up once. The conserved final phenylalanine or tryptophan is absent from the CDR3, which likely points to a read error. The chain joins TRBV28 to TRBJ1-2; 7 bases map to TRBD1. Germline lookup yields CDR1 MDHEN and CDR2 SYDVKM. This CDR3 is 14 amino acids long. V lost 6 bases and J lost 8; bases outside the gene matches: 12. Written as DNA, the CDR3 is TGTGCCAGCAGCTCCAGACAGGGAACATCGGGCTACACCTCC. This codes for CASSSRQGTSGYTS.

A few counts support this clonotype. This chain joins TRBV20-1 and TRBJ1-4; D is ambiguous. Germline assignment: CDR1 DFQATT and CDR2 SNEGSKA (reference sequence). The CDR3 is 13 amino acids. With 2 bases removed from V and 0 bases from J, the gap between germline ends came to 4 bases. The CDR3 region has the DNA TGCAGTGCTAGACGTGCAACTAATGAAAAACTGTTTTTT. Translation gives CSARRATNEKLFF.

This clonotype was detected many times. The chain employs TRBV11-1 and TRBJ2-1, with 9 bases lining up with TRBD2. CDR1 SGHAT and CDR2 FQDESV come from the germline V gene (reference sequence). The CDR3 runs 17 residues. Trimming cost V 2 bases and J 1 base; bases outside gene matches: 6. This CDR3 is CASSLYRLAGSYNEQFF. The CDR3 coding sequence is TGTGCCAGCAGCTTATATCGGCTAGCGGGGTCCTACAATGAGCAGTTCTTC. The whole variable domain, filled in from reference TRBV11-1 and TRBJ2-1, reads EAEVAQSPRYKITEKSQAVAFWCDPISGHATLYWYRQILGQGPELLVQFQDESVVDDSQLPKDRFSAERLKGVDSTLKIQPAELGDSAMYLCASSLYRLAGSYNEQFFGPGTRLTVL.

This chain links TRBV6-5 with TRBJ2-7; D not resolved. This CDR3 spans 14 amino acids. Trimming removed 4 bases from V and 0 bases from J, with 10 bases in between. In germline, CDR1 is MNHEY, CDR2 SVGAGI. DNA for the CDR3: TGTGCCAGCAGTTTCGGACGTAGCTCCTACGAGCAGTACTTC. This sequence encodes CASSFGRSSYEQYF.

This clonotype was seen more than once but under ten times. This sequence joins TRBV12-3 or TRBV12-4 and TRBJ2-1; a weak D match, TRBD2 (6 bases). The CDR3 runs to 12 residues. Trimming shortened V by 8 bases and J by 8 bases, and 13 bases separated the two germline ends. The CDR3 spells CASGGGGDEQFF. CDR3 DNA: TGTGCCAGCGGGGGAGGCGGGGATGAGCAGTTCTTC.

This clonotype was seen more than once but under ten times. This sequence joins TRBV11-1 and TRBJ2-1; no definite D call. Germline CDR1 and CDR2: SGHAT and FQDESV (reference sequence). Trimming took off 4 bases at V and 1 base at J, with 14 bases between the two ends. The CDR3 has 16 amino acids. The CDR3 region has the DNA TGTGCCAGCAGCTCTACGAAAAAAGGGTCCTACAATGAGCAGTTCTTC. It yields the protein CASSSTKKGSYNEQFF.

This clonotype was observed many times. The chain carries TRBV21-1 and TRBJ1-5; the D segment call TRBD1 is taken from the table without a DNA check. TRBV21-1 is reported as a pseudogene. The CDR3 has 16 amino acids. The CDR3 is CANTGQRTLSNQPQHF. The CDR3 coding sequence is TGTGCCAACACGGGACAGCGAACCCTGAGCAATCAGCCCCAGCATTTT.

This clonotype was detected many times. DNA for the CDR3: TGCAGCGTTGAAGGCCCCGGGGACCTAGCTGTCACAGATACGCAGTATTTT. Translating it yields CSVEGPGDLAVTDTQYF. This chain links TRBV29-1 with TRBJ2-3; D possibly matches TRBD1 or TRBD2 (5 bases each). Germline CDR1 and CDR2: SQVTM and ANQGSEA. The CDR3 consists of 17 residues. V was shortened by 1 base and J by 2 bases, with 19 bases between the two germline ends.

This clonotype has a handful of counts. V is TRBV9 and J is TRBJ1-2; 8 bases map to TRBD1. The trim removed 6 bases at V and 5 bases at J, leaving 12 bases unmatched. The CDR3 totals 15 residues. Germline V CDR1 and CDR2: SGDLS, YYNGEE. The CDR3 spells CASTLAAQGVYGYTF. DNA for the CDR3: TGTGCCAGCACCCTGGCGGCACAGGGGGTATATGGCTACACCTTC.

This clonotype was observed a handful of times. J is TRBJ1-2 and V is TRBV6-5; the D is unclear. V lost 2 bases, J lost 0 bases, and 10 bases lay in between. The CDR3 covers 15 residues. CDR1 and CDR2 from the germline V gene are MNHEY and SVGAGI. CDR3 DNA sequence: TGTGCCAGCAGTTACAGAAGGACTTCTAACTATGGCTACACCTTC. Amino acids: CASSYRRTSNYGYTF.

This clonotype was detected many times. V and J are TRBV28 and TRBJ2-1; 10 nucleotides match TRBD2. Losses at the gene ends were 5 bases for V and 8 bases for J; bases not matched to a gene: 9. The CDR3 covers 15 residues. Germline CDR1 reads MDHEN; CDR2 reads SYDVKM. As DNA, the CDR3 is TGTGCCAGCAGTACTAGCGGGACAAGTTTGTATGAGCAGTTCTTC. This sequence encodes CASSTSGTSLYEQFF.

V is TRBV29-1 and J is TRBJ2-5; the D gene is possibly TRBD2 (5 bases). The CDR3 spans 12 residues. In germline, CDR1 is SQVTM, CDR2 ANQGSEA. V shed 7 bases and J shed 4 bases, with 13 bases lying between them. As DNA, the CDR3 is TGCAGCGGGAGGCGGTTTTTAGAGACCCAGTACTTC. The encoded protein is CSGRRFLETQYF. The full variable domain, rest sourced from reference TRBV29-1 and TRBJ2-5, is SAVISQKPSRDICQRGTSLTIQCQVDSQVTMMFWYRQQPGQSLTLIATANQGSEATYESGFVIDKFPISRPNLTFSTLTVSNMSPEDSSIYLCSGRRFLETQYFGPGTRLLVL.

The chain links TRBV29-1 to TRBJ2-4; 8 bases are a match to TRBD1. With V trimmed by 2 bases and J by 8 bases, 8 bases remained unmatched. Germline V gene sequence: CDR1 SQVTM, CDR2 ANQGSEA. This CDR3 comprises 14 residues. The CDR3 sequence: CSVEMAGGPHIQYF. CDR3 DNA: TGCAGCGTTGAAATGGCAGGGGGCCCTCACATTCAGTACTTC.

This clonotype was found many times. The genes are TRBV7-6 and TRBJ2-1, with TRBD2 matching 12 bases. Germline CDR1 and CDR2: SGHVS and FNYEAQ. Trimming cost V 1 base and J 2 bases; bases outside gene matches: 3. The CDR3 is 17 residues long. The CDR3 loop is CASSLVSSGRAYNEQFF. The CDR3 DNA is TGTGCCAGCAGCTTAGTGTCTAGCGGGAGGGCCTACAATGAGCAGTTCTTC.

The V call is TRBV7-2, the J call TRBJ2-3; no clear D gene. This CDR3 region has 17 residues. Germline V gene lookup returns CDR1 SGHTA and CDR2 FQGNSA. Trimming took 4 bases from V and 2 from J, leaving 19 bases between them. CDR3 sequence reads: CASSSHARGRLTDTQYF. Here the CDR3 DNA reads TGTGCCAGCAGCTCACACGCACGCGGCAGGCTCACAGATACGCAGTATTTT.

This chain joins TRBV6-1 and TRBJ1-5; tentative D call: TRBD1 (6 bases). Between the trimmed V and J ends, which lost 6 bases and 2 bases, there was a span of 14 bases. CDR1 is MNHNS and CDR2 is SASEGT in the germline V gene. This CDR3 spans 15 amino acids. Here the CDR3 reads CASSGTPGGNQPQHF. The DNA of the CDR3 is TGTGCCAGCAGCGGGACACCCGGAGGCAATCAGCCCCAGCATTTT.